This T cell receptor (beta chain) was captured in a study of tumor and adjacent non-tumor tissue in lung cancer (dated by TCRdb to the late 2010s). About the full investigation: Patients with adenocarcinoma (roughly 12), squamous cell carcinoma (2) and small cell lung cancer (1) were included in the cohort. TCRbeta CDR3 sequencing was performed on 25 to 30 paired specimens, with one tumor sample and one normal lung sample collected per patient. Among the 15 or so patients, ages ranged from about 31 to 85 years, roughly ten were men and 5 were women, and disease was TNM stage I to III. The study compared bulk TCRbeta repertoires between lung tumor tissue and matched distant non-tumor lung tissue from fewer than 19 lung cancer patients. Sequencing generated a total of around 120 million productive TCRbeta reads, averaging around 4 million reads per sample. Summary of the overall study and its limitations: Only roughly 14 patients were in the cohort, and the authors stated that larger samples and more detailed clinical data are needed. Tumor tissue showed significantly higher TCR diversity (inverse Simpson) than normal lung tissue, at around 450 vs 150 (P = 0.0075, Mann-Whitney U test). Peripheral blood was not sequenced, so blood TCRbeta repertoires in these lung cancer patients were not examined. In normal lung, the top 100 clones accounted for a significantly larger cumulative share of the repertoire than in tumor tissue. Significantly higher TCR diversity was found in younger patients, and higher tumor TCR diversity was associated with shorter overall and disease-free survival. The sequencing platform is not named in the methods, and unique molecular identifiers are not mentioned.

V and J lose 5 bases and 5 bases, and a span of 12 bases separates them. The germline V gene sets CDR1 to SGHAT and CDR2 to FQNNGV. Including the terminal cysteine and phenylalanine, the CDR3 comprises 13 residues. The only DNA kept is the CDR3, 39 bases in frame from the first base. Library prep was done by multiplex PCR. This sample was sequenced with an Illumina HiSeq 2500. TCRbeta libraries were constructed through three rounds of nested PCR with primers (Table S4) according to protocols modified from ARM-PCR. Before sequencing, PCR products in the 200-500 bp range were cut out of the gel and cleaned up using the QIAquick gel extraction kit. Processing in the source paper ran as follows. Trimmomatic was used to clean the reads, FLASH was used to merge the reads into complete CDR3 sequences, and MiTCR was used to assign the reads to V(D)J germline segments. Clonal diversity was calculated as the inverse Simpson's index using VDJtools. In-frame sequences lacking a premature stop codon were counted as productive reads. TCRdb reran the public reads through fastp at Q25 and MiXCR, keeping productive beta chains. Records with the same CDR3 protein are collapsed into one entry carrying the most frequent genes and DNA. These V and J calls originate from TCRdb's pipeline instead of the authors' own analysis. The sample records 85,000 to 130,000 distinct CDR3 sequences, more than 55% of which are singletons. Roughly 20% of the sample is taken by the ten largest.

RNA was isolated from bulk, unsorted tissue, and RNA quality was assessed with a NanoDrop ND-1000 and an Agilent 2100. Distant non-tumor tissue taken more than 3 cm from the tumor edge was used as the normal lung sample. All donors had newly diagnosed lung cancer, had not received prior chemotherapy, and were admitted for thoracic surgery in China between August and November 2014. Patients with previous radiotherapy or chemotherapy, or with another concurrent cancer, were excluded from the study. Pieces of surgical tissue measuring about 1-2.1 cm3 were kept in RNAlater solution and held at -80 degrees C until needed. On this clonotype: No antigen is known for it. Since a much larger clone is just one base distant, this may be a read error.

This TCR was sampled from a man aged 30-40 years with non-small cell lung cancer. Recombination connected TRBV11-2 to TRBJ1-1; the D gene assignment is ambiguous. The sequencing sample was made of distant non-tumor lung tissue. The CDR3 amino acid sequence is: CASSIKIGTEAFF. The DNA sequence is TGTGCCAGCAGCATAAAAATTGGGACTGAAGCTTTCTTT.